The 14 T cell receptor beta chains given below trace back to one sample, sequenced in a study of blood T cells in healthy people across ages. Alongside a J-beta primer mix, a sample-barcoded 5' primer served in a second PCR lasting 7 to 11 cycles. MiXCR, run by TCRdb on the 5' RACE reads, gives a single entry per CDR3 protein. Seen here are approximately 810,000 distinct CDR3 sequences, about 28% observed once, and the top ten hold approximately 15%. Sequencing was carried out using blood. These receptors all come from a woman of 80 years or more in good health.

The gene calls are TRBV7-9 and TRBJ1-4, with unresolved D. Between the trimmed V and J ends, which lost 5 bases and 4 bases, there was a span of 11 bases. Germline V gene lookup returns CDR1 SEHNR and CDR2 FQNEAQ (reference sequence). There are 14 residues in the CDR3. The CDR3 bases are TGTGCCAGCAGCCCGGACCCGGTTAATGAAAAACTGTTTTTT. It translates to CASSPDPVNEKLFF.

This clonotype came up a few times. This chain connects TRBV13 to TRBJ2-3; 14 bases are shared with TRBD2. V lost 3 bases to trimming and J lost 5 bases; unmatched junction nucleotides: 7. The germline CDR1 and CDR2 sequences are PRHDT and FYEKMQ (reference sequence). The CDR3 consists of 17 residues. CDR3 sequence: CASSFRLAGGQLDTQYF. CDR3 DNA sequence: TGTGCCAGCAGCTTCAGACTAGCGGGGGGGCAGTTAGATACGCAGTATTTT.

This chain joins TRBV6-4 and TRBJ2-2, with D uncertain. Germline loops: CDR1 MRHNA, CDR2 SNTAGT. V was cut by 1 base and J by 5 bases, with 5 bases left in between. This CDR3 spans 13 amino acids. CDR3 amino acids: CASSDLMTGELFF. CDR3 nucleotides: TGTGCCAGCAGTGACTTAATGACCGGGGAGCTGTTTTTT.

Only one count was recorded for this clonotype. A read error may explain this, as a much larger clone is one base away. This chain links TRBV27 with TRBJ1-6; D not resolved. Deletions cut 2 bases from V and 0 bases from J, with 11 bases between. The CDR3 loop spans 17 amino acids. Looked up from germline, CDR1 is MNHEY and CDR2 is SMNVEV (reference sequence). The CDR3 protein is CASSLIPPGSYNSPLHF. CDR3 nucleotide sequence: TGTGCCAGCAGTTTAATTCCACCCGGCTCCTATAATTCACCCCTCCACTTT.

This rearrangement joins TRBV7-8 to TRBJ2-3, with D possibly being TRBD2 (6 bases). The CDR3 is 15 amino acids. Germline V gene sequence: CDR1 SGHVS, CDR2 FQNEAQ. Deletions cut 5 bases from V and 1 base from J, with 13 bases between. CDR3 sequence reads: CASSMTSGGTDTQYF. The CDR3 DNA is TGTGCCAGCAGCATGACTTCGGGGGGCACAGATACGCAGTATTTT.

The chain uses TRBV6-2 or TRBV6-3 and TRBJ2-3; D is unclear. CDR1 is MNHEY, CDR2 SVGEGT, per germline. This CDR3 has 15 amino acids. V was clipped by 7 bases and J by 0 bases, with 14 bases between them. The CDR3 loop reads CASTWRRSSTDTQYF. The DNA for the CDR3 is TGTGCCAGCACCTGGAGACGGTCTAGCACAGATACGCAGTATTTT.

This clonotype was recorded at least ten times. This sequence joins TRBV7-9 and TRBJ1-2, with D unclear. CDR3 length: 13 amino acids. Trimming cost V 5 bases and J 6 bases, with 13 bases left between them. Germline assignment: CDR1 SEHNR and CDR2 FQNEAQ (reference sequence). CDR3 nucleotide sequence: TGTGCCAGCAGCCCCCCCGGGAATCATGGCTACACCTTC. Translation gives CASSPPGNHGYTF.

This clonotype has only one observation. The J gene is TRBJ2-1, the V gene TRBV5-1; TRBD1 aligns across 9 bases. This CDR3 region has 15 residues. Germline trimming cut 5 bases from V and 6 bases from J; bases unmatched to any gene: 9. Germline CDR1 reads SGHRS; CDR2 reads YFSETQ. The CDR3 sequence is CASSIGDRVGNEQFF. The CDR3 DNA reads TGCGCCAGCAGTATTGGGGACAGGGTAGGCAATGAGCAGTTCTTC.

The chain has TRBV6-5 and TRBJ2-5; D is undetermined. The CDR3 is 13 residues long. Trimming took off 3 bases at V and 0 bases at J, with 5 bases between the two ends. Germline values: CDR1 MNHEY, CDR2 SVGAGI. CDR3 sequence: CASSYEYQETQYF. Written as DNA, the CDR3 is TGTGCCAGCAGTTATGAGTACCAAGAGACCCAGTACTTC.

This clonotype has a count of ten or more. V and J are TRBV12-3 or TRBV12-4 and TRBJ2-7; D is uncertain. This CDR3 is built from 15 residues. The V end lost 6 bases, the J end lost 3 bases, and 18 bases lay between the germline ends. The CDR3 DNA sequence: TGTGCCAGCAGCCGACACCCACCCGGTAACTACGAGCAGTACTTC. Protein product: CASSRHPPGNYEQYF.

This chain connects TRBV4-1 to TRBJ2-1, with D possibly TRBD2 on 7 matching bases. The germline CDR1 and CDR2 sequences are MGHRA and YSYEKL. CDR3 length equals 16 residues. Between the trimmed V and J ends, which lost 0 bases and 7 bases, there was a span of 16 bases. The DNA of the CDR3 is TGCGCCAGCAGCCAAGATGTAGGGGGGGGTAGGAATGAGCAGTTCTTC. This encodes CASSQDVGGGRNEQFF.

This clonotype was counted a few times. Given a much more abundant clone one base away, this may be a read error. The chain is built from TRBV20-1 and TRBJ1-2; D ambiguous. Germline V gene lookup returns CDR1 DFQATT and CDR2 SNEGSKA (reference sequence). The CDR3 is 14 residues long. V dropped 1 base and J dropped 4 bases, with 13 bases sitting between them. CDR3 in DNA: TGCAGTGCTAGAGTCGCAGTTACAGCCTATGGCTACACCTTC. It yields the protein CSARVAVTAYGYTF.

This chain uses TRBV5-1 with TRBJ2-5; TRBD2 matches at 8 bases. V dropped 2 bases and J dropped 5; count of bases not matched to a gene: 8. Per the germline V gene, CDR1 is SGHRS and CDR2 is YFSETQ. This CDR3 is 15 amino acids long. This chain's CDR3 is CASSFKAGARETQYF. The CDR3 coding sequence is TGCGCCAGCAGCTTCAAAGCGGGGGCGAGGGAGACCCAGTACTTC. Full variable domain (remainder filled in from reference TRBV5-1 and TRBJ2-5): KAGVTQTPRYLIKTRGQQVTLSCSPISGHRSVSWYQQTPGQGLQFLFEYFSETQRNKGNFPGRFSGRQFSNSRSEMNVSTLELGDSALYLCASSFKAGARETQYFGPGTRLLVL.

This clonotype was observed a few times. The V and J genes are TRBV2 and TRBJ1-4; no clear D. CDR1 SNHLY and CDR2 FYNNEI come from the germline V gene. V shed 5 bases and J shed 5 bases, with 15 bases lying between them. There are 15 residues in the CDR3. This CDR3 is CASSPDRDPNEKLFF. The CDR3 DNA reads as TGTGCCAGCAGTCCCGACCGCGACCCAAATGAAAAACTGTTTTTT.